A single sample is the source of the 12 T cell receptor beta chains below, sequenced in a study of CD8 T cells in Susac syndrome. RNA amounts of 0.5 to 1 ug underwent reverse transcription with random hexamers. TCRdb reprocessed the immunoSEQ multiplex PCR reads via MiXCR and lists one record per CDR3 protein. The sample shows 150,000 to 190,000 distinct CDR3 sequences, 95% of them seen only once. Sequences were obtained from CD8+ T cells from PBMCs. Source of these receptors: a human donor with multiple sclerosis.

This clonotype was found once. CDR3 nucleotide sequence: TGTGCCAGCAGCTTAGAGGCGGGGCTAGAAAGGTTGTACTTC. As protein: CASSLEAGLERLYF. This chain uses TRBV11-1 with TRBJ2-4; D is perhaps TRBD2 (6 bases). This CDR3 spans 14 amino acids. Trimming removed 1 base from V and 15 bases from J, with 19 bases in between. Germline V gene sequence: CDR1 SGHAT, CDR2 FQDESV (reference sequence).

The CDR3 bases are TGTGCCAGCAGCGTGGAGCGGACCACAGATACGCAGTATTTT. This translates into CASSVERTTDTQYF. This chain connects TRBV9 to TRBJ2-3; D possibly corresponds to TRBD2 (5 bases). Germline CDR1 reads SGDLS; CDR2 reads YYNGEE. This CDR3 comprises 14 residues. V lost 2 bases, J lost 2 bases, and 9 bases lay in between.

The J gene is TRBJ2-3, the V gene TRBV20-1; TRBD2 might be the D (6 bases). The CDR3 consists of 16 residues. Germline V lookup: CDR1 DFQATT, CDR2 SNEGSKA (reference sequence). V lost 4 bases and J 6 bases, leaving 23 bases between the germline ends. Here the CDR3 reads CSATPGTPGPLDTQYF. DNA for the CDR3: TGCAGTGCTACCCCAGGGACTCCCGGTCCACTCGATACGCAGTATTTT.

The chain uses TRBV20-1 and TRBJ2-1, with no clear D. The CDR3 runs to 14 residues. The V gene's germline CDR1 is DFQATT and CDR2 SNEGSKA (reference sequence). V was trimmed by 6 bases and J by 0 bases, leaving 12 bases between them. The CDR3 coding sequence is TGCAGTGCGCCAGGTGCCCTCTCCTACAATGAGCAGTTCTTC. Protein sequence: CSAPGALSYNEQFF.

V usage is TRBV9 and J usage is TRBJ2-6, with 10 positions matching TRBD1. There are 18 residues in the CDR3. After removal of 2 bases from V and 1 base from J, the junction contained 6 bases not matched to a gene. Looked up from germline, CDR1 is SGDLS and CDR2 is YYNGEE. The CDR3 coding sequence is TGTGCCAGCAGCGTCTCGGGACAGGGGCCTTCTGGGGCCAACGTCCTGACTTTC. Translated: CASSVSGQGPSGANVLTF.

The CDR3 reads CASSPQGGSNQPQHF. CDR3 nucleotide sequence: TGTGCCAGCAGTCCACAGGGAGGGAGCAATCAGCCCCAGCATTTT. J is TRBJ1-5 and V is TRBV12-3 or TRBV12-4; possible D gene TRBD1, 6 bases. Trimming stripped 5 bases from V and 1 base from J, with 12 bases between. The CDR3 has 15 residues.

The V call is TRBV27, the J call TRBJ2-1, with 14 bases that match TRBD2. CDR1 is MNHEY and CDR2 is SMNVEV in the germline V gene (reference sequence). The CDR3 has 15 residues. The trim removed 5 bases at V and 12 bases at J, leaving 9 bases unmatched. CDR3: CASSPRLAGGPGQFF. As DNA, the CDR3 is TGTGCCAGCAGTCCCCGACTAGCGGGGGGGCCTGGGCAGTTCTTC.

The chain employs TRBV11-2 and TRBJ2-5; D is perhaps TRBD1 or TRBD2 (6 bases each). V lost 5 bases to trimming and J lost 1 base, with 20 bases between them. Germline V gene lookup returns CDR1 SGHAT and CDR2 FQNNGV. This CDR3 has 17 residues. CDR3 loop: CASSERRDTETQETQYF. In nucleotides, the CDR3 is TGTGCCAGCAGCGAAAGGCGGGACACTGAAACCCAAGAGACCCAGTACTTC. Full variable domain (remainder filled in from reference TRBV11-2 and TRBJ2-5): EAGVAQSPRYKIIEKRQSVAFWCNPISGHATLYWYQQILGQGPKLLIQFQNNGVVDDSQLPKDRFSAERLKGVDSTLKIQPAKLEDSAVYLCASSERRDTETQETQYFGPGTRLLVL.

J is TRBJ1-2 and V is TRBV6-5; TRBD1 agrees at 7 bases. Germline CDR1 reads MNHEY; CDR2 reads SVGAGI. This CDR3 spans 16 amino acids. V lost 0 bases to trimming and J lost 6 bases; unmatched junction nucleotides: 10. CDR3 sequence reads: CASSYSSERGLDGYTF. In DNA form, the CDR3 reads TGTGCCAGCAGTTACTCGAGCGAGAGGGGGCTGGATGGCTACACCTTC.

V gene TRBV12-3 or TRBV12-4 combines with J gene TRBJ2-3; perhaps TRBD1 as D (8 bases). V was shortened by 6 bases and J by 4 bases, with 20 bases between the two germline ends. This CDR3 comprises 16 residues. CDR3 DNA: TGTGCCAGCAGGCCATATACAGGGGGGGTAGCAGATACGCAGTATTTT. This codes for CASRPYTGGVADTQYF.

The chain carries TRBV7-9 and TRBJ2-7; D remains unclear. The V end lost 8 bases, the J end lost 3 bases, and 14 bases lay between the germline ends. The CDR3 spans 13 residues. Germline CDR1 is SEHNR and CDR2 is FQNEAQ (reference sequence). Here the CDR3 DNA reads TGTGCCAGCCGCCCCCCCCAAAACTACGAGCAGTACTTC. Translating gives CASRPPQNYEQYF.

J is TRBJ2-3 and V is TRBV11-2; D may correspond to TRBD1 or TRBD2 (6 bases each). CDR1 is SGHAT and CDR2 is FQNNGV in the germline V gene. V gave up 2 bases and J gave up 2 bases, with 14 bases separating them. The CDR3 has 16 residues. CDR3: CASSLTGGVYTDTQYF. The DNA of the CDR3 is TGTGCCAGCAGCTTAACCGGGGGCGTCTACACAGATACGCAGTATTTT.